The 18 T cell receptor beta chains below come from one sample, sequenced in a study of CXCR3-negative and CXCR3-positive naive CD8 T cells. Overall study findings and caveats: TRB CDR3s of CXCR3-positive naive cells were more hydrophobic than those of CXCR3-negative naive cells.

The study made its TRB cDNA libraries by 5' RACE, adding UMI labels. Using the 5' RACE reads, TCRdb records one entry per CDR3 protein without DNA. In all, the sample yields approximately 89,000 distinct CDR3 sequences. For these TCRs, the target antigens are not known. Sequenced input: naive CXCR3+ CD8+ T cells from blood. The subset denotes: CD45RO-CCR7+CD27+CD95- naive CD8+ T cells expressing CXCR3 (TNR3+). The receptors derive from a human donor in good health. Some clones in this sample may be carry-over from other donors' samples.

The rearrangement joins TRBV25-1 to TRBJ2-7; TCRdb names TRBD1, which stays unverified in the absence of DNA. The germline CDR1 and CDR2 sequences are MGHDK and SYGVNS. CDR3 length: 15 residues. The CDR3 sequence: CASSVGVASSYEQYF.

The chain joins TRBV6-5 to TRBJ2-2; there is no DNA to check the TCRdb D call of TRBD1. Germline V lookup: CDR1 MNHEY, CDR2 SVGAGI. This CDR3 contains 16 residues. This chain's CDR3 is CASSPDRGLGTGELFF.

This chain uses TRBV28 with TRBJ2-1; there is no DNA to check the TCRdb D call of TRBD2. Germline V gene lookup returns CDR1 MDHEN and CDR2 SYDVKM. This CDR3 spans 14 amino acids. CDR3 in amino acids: CASRDSVSYNEQFF.

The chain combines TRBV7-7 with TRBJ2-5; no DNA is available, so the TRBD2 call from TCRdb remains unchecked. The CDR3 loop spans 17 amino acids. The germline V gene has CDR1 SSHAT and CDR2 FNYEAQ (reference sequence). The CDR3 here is CASSAKQRIIYQETQYF. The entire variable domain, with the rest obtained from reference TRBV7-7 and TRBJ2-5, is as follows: GAGVSQSPRYKVTKRGQDVTLRCDPISSHATLYWYQQALGQGPEFLTYFNYEAQPDKSGLPSDRFSAERPEGSISTLTIQRTEQRDSAMYRCASSAKQRIIYQETQYFGPGTRLLVL.

CDR3 sequence reads: CASSQGGYYNEQFF. The rearrangement uses TRBV14 and TRBJ2-1; TCRdb names TRBD1, which stays unverified in the absence of DNA. Per germline, CDR1 SGHDN and CDR2 FVKESK. This CDR3 contains 14 residues.

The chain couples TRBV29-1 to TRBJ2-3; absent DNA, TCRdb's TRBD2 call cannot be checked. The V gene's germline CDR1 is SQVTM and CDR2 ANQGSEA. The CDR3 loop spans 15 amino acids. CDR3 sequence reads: CSVESEGPSTDTQYF.

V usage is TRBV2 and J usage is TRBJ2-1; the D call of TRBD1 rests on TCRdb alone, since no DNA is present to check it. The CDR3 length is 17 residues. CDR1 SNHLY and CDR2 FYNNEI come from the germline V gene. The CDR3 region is CASSGSIGTGDYNEQFF.

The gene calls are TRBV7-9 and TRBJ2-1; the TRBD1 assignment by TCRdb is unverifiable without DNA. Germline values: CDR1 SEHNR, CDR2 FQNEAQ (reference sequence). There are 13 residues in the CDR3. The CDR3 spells CASSYREFYEQFF. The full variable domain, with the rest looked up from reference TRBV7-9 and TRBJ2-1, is DTGVSQNPRHKITKRGQNVTFRCDPISEHNRLYWYRQTLGQGPEFLTYFQNEAQLEKSRLLSDRFSAERPKGSFSTLEIQRTEQGDSAMYLCASSYREFYEQFFGPGTRLTVL.

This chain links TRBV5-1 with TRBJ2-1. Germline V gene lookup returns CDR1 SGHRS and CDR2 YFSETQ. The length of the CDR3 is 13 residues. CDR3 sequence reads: CASSLVPNNEQFF. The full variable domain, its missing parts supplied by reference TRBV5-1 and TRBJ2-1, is KAGVTQTPRYLIKTRGQQVTLSCSPISGHRSVSWYQQTPGQGLQFLFEYFSETQRNKGNFPGRFSGRQFSNSRSEMNVSTLELGDSALYLCASSLVPNNEQFFGPGTRLTVL.

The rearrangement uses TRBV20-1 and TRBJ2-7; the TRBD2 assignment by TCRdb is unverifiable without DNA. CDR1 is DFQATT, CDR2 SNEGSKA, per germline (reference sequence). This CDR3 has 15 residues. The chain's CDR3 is CSAPTTSGSTHEQYF.

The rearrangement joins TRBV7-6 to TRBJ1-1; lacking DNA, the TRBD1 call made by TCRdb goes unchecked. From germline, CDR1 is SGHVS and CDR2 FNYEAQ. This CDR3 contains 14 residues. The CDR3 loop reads CASSPGNFNTEAFF.

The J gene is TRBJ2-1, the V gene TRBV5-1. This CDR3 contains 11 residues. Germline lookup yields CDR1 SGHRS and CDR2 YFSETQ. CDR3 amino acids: CASGLGNEQFF.

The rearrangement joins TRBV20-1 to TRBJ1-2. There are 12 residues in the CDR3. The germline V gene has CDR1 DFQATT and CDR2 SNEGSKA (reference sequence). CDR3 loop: CSAIQGGDGYTF.

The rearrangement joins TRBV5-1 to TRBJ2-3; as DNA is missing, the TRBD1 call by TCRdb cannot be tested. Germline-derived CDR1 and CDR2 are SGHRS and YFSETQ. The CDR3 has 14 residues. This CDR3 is CASSDRADTDTQYF.

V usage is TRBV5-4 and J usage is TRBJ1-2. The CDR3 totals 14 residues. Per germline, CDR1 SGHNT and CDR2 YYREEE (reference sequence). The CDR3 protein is CASSLGGYEDGYTF.

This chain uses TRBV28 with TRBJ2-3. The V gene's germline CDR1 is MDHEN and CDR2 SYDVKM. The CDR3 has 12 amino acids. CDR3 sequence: CASSQFTDTQYF.

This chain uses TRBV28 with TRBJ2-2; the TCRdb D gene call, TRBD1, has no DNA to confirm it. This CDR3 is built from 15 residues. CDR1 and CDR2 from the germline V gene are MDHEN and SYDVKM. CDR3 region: CASSFTGPYTGELFF.

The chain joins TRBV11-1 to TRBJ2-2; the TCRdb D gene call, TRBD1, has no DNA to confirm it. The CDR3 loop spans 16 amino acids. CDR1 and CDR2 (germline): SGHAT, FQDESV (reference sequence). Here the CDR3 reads CASSPYQQGGTGELFF.